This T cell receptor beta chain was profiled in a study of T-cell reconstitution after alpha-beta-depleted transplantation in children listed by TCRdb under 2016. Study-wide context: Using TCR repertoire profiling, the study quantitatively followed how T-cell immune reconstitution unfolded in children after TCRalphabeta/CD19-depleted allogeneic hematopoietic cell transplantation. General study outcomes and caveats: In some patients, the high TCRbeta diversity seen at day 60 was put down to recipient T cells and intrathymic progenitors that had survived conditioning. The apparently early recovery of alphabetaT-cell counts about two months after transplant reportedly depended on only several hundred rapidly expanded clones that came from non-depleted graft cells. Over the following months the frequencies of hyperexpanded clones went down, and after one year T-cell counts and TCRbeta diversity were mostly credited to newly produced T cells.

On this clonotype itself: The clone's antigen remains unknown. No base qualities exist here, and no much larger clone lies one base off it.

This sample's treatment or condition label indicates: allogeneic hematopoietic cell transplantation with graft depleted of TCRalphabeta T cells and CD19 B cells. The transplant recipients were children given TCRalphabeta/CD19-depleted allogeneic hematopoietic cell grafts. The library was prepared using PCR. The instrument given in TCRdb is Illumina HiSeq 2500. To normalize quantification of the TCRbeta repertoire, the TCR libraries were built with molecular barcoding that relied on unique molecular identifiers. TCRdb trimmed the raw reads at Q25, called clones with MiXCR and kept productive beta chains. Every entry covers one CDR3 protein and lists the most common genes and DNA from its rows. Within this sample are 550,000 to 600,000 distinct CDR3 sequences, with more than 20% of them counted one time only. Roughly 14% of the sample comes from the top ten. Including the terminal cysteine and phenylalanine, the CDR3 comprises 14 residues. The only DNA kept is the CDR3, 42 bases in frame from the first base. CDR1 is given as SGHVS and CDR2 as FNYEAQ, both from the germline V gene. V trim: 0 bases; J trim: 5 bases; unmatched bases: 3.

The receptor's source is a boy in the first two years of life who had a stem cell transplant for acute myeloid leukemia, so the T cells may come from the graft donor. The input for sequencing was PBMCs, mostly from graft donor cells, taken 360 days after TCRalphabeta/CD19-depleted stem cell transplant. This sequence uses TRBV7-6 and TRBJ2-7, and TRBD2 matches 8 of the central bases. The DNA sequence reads TGTGCCAGCAGCTTAGCTCCGGGGGGGCACGAGCAGTACTTC. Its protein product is CASSLAPGGHEQYF.